This TCR beta chain was documented in a study of Ad26.COV2.S vaccination and SARS-CoV-2 variants. Study-wide context: It was the COV1001 Ad26.COV2.S trial arm that included the donor.

V lost 1 base to trimming and J lost 4 bases, with 5 bases between them. Per the germline V gene, CDR1 is SEHNR and CDR2 is FQNEAQ (reference sequence). The length of the CDR3 is 12 residues. TCRdb keeps only in-frame clones here, not all; method: immunoSEQ multiplex PCR. Of about 440,000 clones listed, around 91% are singletons. Worth noting for this clone: Different DNA sequences within this sample yield the same CDR3.

Treatment: roughly 19 received Ad26.COV2.S at low or high dose, single or two shots; about 5 received placebo; per-sample allocation not given. Vaccine and placebo recipients were sampled on day 63 after the first injection. Vaccination employed an Ad26 vector expressing the Wuhan-strain SARS-CoV-2 spike. The sequencing here drew on peripheral blood, taken in a trial of Ad26.COV2.S vaccine versus placebo. The chain uses TRBV7-9 and TRBJ2-7, with no clear D. The TCR was taken from a person between 18 and 60 years old who received the Ad26.COV2.S COVID-19 vaccine or a placebo. CDR3 sequence (DNA): TGTGCCAGCAGCTTAGAAGTTTACGAGCAGTACTTC. Protein: CASSLEVYEQYF.